Listed here are 21 T cell receptor beta chains from one sample, sequenced in a study of cytomegalovirus exposure and HLA in healthy donors. PCR was performed using 60 Vbeta and 13 Jbeta primers. Sequencing was performed with immunoSEQ multiplex PCR; in TCRdb, only in-frame clones are kept and a portion is missing. The data hold 150,000 or so clones, with around 68% observed a single time. Sequencing was done on a sample of PBMCs. The receptors were sampled from a man between 25 and 39 years old in good health and CMV-seronegative.

CDR3 nucleotides: TGTGCCAGCAGCTTAGAGGGCAGCGAGCAGTACTTC. Translated: CASSLEGSEQYF. J is TRBJ2-7 and V is TRBV11-3; D unclear. V lost 0 bases and J 6 bases, leaving 6 bases between the germline ends. This CDR3 is 12 amino acids long. Germline assignment: CDR1 SGHNT and CDR2 YENEEA.

This clone was detected only a few times. This chain joins TRBV7-6 and TRBJ2-6; 9 nucleotides align to TRBD1. Germline values: CDR1 SGHVS, CDR2 FNYEAQ. This CDR3 has 16 amino acids. The junction had 5 bases not matched to a gene; V was cut back by 5 bases and J by 3 bases. Written as DNA, the CDR3 is TGTGCCAGCAGCCCGACAGGGGGGGGTGGGGCCAACGTCCTGACTTTC. Amino acids: CASSPTGGGGANVLTF.

The V call is TRBV4-3, the J call TRBJ2-1, with a tentative D call TRBD1 (5 bases). From germline, CDR1 is LGHNA and CDR2 YSLEER. Trimming stripped 0 bases from V and 6 bases from J, with 9 bases between. This CDR3 contains 14 residues. This CDR3 reads CASSQDRQSNEQFF. CDR3 DNA sequence: TGCGCCAGCAGCCAAGATCGACAGTCCAATGAGCAGTTCTTC.

V gene TRBV19 combines with J gene TRBJ1-5; D remains unclear. This CDR3 is built from 13 residues. V dropped 4 bases and J dropped 3 bases, with 7 bases sitting between them. The germline gives CDR1 LNHDA, CDR2 SQIVND (reference sequence). CDR3 loop: CASSTDYNQPQHF. CDR3 coding DNA: TGTGCCAGTAGTACCGACTACAATCAGCCCCAGCATTTT.

The genes are TRBV18 and TRBJ1-1; a weak D match, TRBD1 (5 bases). V shed 5 bases and J shed 2 bases, with 18 bases lying between them. The CDR3 runs to 16 residues. Germline loops: CDR1 KGHSH, CDR2 LQKENI. Here the CDR3 reads CASSAGTGTDNTEAFF. In DNA form, the CDR3 reads TGTGCCAGCTCAGCGGGGACCGGGACGGACAACACTGAAGCTTTCTTT.

V usage is TRBV2 and J usage is TRBJ2-5; maybe TRBD1 (5 bases). The CDR3 extends over 13 amino acids. Germline CDR1 is SNHLY and CDR2 is FYNNEI. The ends were cut back, 4 bases at V and 2 bases at J, with 8 bases in the middle. CDR3 DNA: TGTGCCAGCAGTGTTTCAGGGCAAGAGACCCAGTACTTC. It is translated as CASSVSGQETQYF. Using reference TRBV2 and TRBJ2-5 for the parts outside the CDR3, the full variable domain is EPEVTQTPSHQVTQMGQEVILRCVPISNHLYFYWYRQILGQKVEFLVSFYNNEISEKSEIFDDQFSVERPDGSNFTLKIRSTKLEDSAMYFCASSVSGQETQYFGPGTRLLVL.

Of note for this clone: Other DNA sequences in the same sample also yield this CDR3. V gene TRBV25-1 combines with J gene TRBJ2-1, with D possibly being TRBD2 (5 bases). V lost 7 bases and J 0 bases, leaving 13 bases between the germline ends. The CDR3 loop spans 15 amino acids. The germline CDR1 and CDR2 sequences are MGHDK and SYGVNS. CDR3 region: CASIGSPSSYNEQFF. CDR3 DNA: TGTGCCAGCATAGGGAGCCCGAGCTCCTACAATGAGCAGTTCTTC.

The V call is TRBV30, the J call TRBJ2-5; D may be TRBD2 (6 bases). V gave up 0 bases and J gave up 5 bases, with 10 bases separating them. Germline V gives CDR1 GTSNPN, CDR2 SVGIG (reference sequence). This CDR3 is 13 amino acids long. The CDR3 reads CAWSVRGGETQYF. The CDR3 bases are TGTGCCTGGAGTGTTAGAGGAGGGGAGACCCAGTACTTC.

The chain uses TRBV15 and TRBJ2-2; D is unclear. The length of the CDR3 is 13 residues. V was shortened by 0 bases and J by 7 bases, with 6 bases between the two germline ends. Germline assignment: CDR1 LNHNV and CDR2 YYDKDF (reference sequence). CDR3 region: CATSRDSIGELFF. For the CDR3, the DNA is TGTGCCACCAGCAGAGATTCAATCGGGGAGCTGTTTTTT.

The rearrangement joins TRBV19 to TRBJ2-7, with 7 bases aligning to TRBD2. The CDR3 sequence is 14 residues long. Trimming removed 3 bases from V and 6 bases from J; junction bases left unmatched: 8. Germline lookup yields CDR1 LNHDA and CDR2 SQIVND (reference sequence). The CDR3 DNA sequence: TGTGCCAGTAGTATTTCAGCGGGGAAAGGCGAGCAGTACTTC. It encodes CASSISAGKGEQYF. Looking up the rest from reference TRBV19 and TRBJ2-7 gives the full variable domain: DGGITQSPKYLFRKEGQNVTLSCEQNLNHDAMYWYRQDPGQGLRLIYYSQIVNDFQKGDIAEGYSVSREKKESFPLTVTSAQKNPTAFYLCASSISAGKGEQYFGPGTRLTVT.

This rearrangement joins TRBV6-5 to TRBJ2-7; tentative D call: TRBD2 (6 bases). There are 15 residues in the CDR3. The V gene lost 1 base and the J gene lost 2 bases, with 12 bases spanning the gap. Germline V gene sequence: CDR1 MNHEY, CDR2 SVGAGI. CDR3 DNA: TGTGCCAGCAGTTACTGGAGGGAAACCCCCTACGAGCAGTACTTC. Its translation: CASSYWRETPYEQYF.

The V gene is TRBV29-1, the J gene TRBJ2-2; possible D gene TRBD1, 5 bases. The V gene's germline CDR1 is SQVTM and CDR2 ANQGSEA. The CDR3 extends over 13 amino acids. Deletions cut 7 bases from V and 5 bases from J, with 14 bases between. CDR3 DNA: TGCAGCGCCAAGGGGCCAGGGACCGGGGAGCTGTTTTTT. This sequence encodes CSAKGPGTGELFF.

The CDR3 DNA follows: TGTGCCAGCAGTTTAGTTCTGGGCCAGGACTATGGCTACACCTTC. Its protein product is CASSLVLGQDYGYTF. The V and J genes are TRBV28 and TRBJ1-2, with D unclear. The CDR3 extends over 15 amino acids. The germline V and J ends were trimmed by 2 bases and 3 bases, with 13 bases remaining between them. Germline CDR1 is MDHEN and CDR2 is SYDVKM.

The gene calls are TRBV4-2 and TRBJ2-5; possibly TRBD2 for D (5 bases). Germline V gene lookup returns CDR1 LGHNA and CDR2 YNFKEQ. The V end lost 1 base, the J end lost 5 bases, and 14 bases lay between the germline ends. The CDR3 sequence is 15 residues long. CDR3 nucleotide sequence: TGTGCCAGCAGCCAAGGGCCCGGGGAAGGGGAGACCCAGTACTTC. Amino acid sequence: CASSQGPGEGETQYF.

The chain couples TRBV7-9 to TRBJ2-7, with 7 bases fitting TRBD1. Germline V gives CDR1 SEHNR, CDR2 FQNEAQ (reference sequence). V lost 5 bases, J lost 0 bases, and 4 bases stayed unmatched. This CDR3 comprises 14 residues. The CDR3 DNA reads TGTGCCAGCAGCACCGGGACAGTCTCCTACGAGCAGTACTTC. Its translation is CASSTGTVSYEQYF.

This rearrangement joins TRBV6-1 to TRBJ1-6; D ambiguous. Germline V gene sequence: CDR1 MNHNS, CDR2 SASEGT. The CDR3 length is 16 residues. V shed 1 base and J shed 10 bases, with 17 bases lying between them. The CDR3 DNA reads as TGTGCCAGCAGTGAAGGCCTAAGAGCCGAATCCTCACCCCTCCACTTT. Translation gives CASSEGLRAESSPLHF.

The V and J genes are TRBV18 and TRBJ2-7; D may be TRBD2 (6 bases). Looked up from germline, CDR1 is KGHSH and CDR2 is LQKENI. The length of the CDR3 is 14 residues. The germline V and J ends were trimmed by 1 base and 2 bases, with 9 bases remaining between them. The CDR3 is CASSPRTGAYEQYF. CDR3 coding DNA: TGTGCCAGCTCACCACGGACGGGGGCCTACGAGCAGTACTTC.

This clone is a singleton in its sample. The chain carries TRBV30 and TRBJ2-1, with a weak D call TRBD2 (7 bases). Trimming shortened V by 1 base and J by 6 bases, and 22 bases separated the two germline ends. The V gene's germline CDR1 is GTSNPN and CDR2 SVGIG (reference sequence). This CDR3 region has 17 residues. The CDR3 protein is CAWSAHSKWGGPNEQFF. As DNA, the CDR3 is TGTGCCTGGAGTGCACATAGTAAGTGGGGGGGCCCCAATGAGCAGTTCTTC.

The rearrangement uses TRBV5-1 and TRBJ2-5, with 7 bases identical to TRBD2. J gave up 2 bases and V 5 bases, and 6 bases lay outside the gene matches. CDR1 SGHRS and CDR2 YFSETQ come from the germline V gene. The CDR3 runs to 14 residues. The CDR3 nucleotides read TGCGCCAGCAGTCTTGGGGGGGGGCAAGAGACCCAGTACTTC. Its protein product is CASSLGGGQETQYF.

V gene TRBV19 combines with J gene TRBJ2-3, with 7 nucleotides matching TRBD1. From germline, CDR1 is LNHDA and CDR2 SQIVND (reference sequence). CDR3 length: 15 residues. Trimming removed 6 bases from V and 2 bases from J; junction bases left unmatched: 8. CDR3 amino acids: CASRSRQGPTDTQYF. The CDR3 DNA reads as TGTGCCAGTAGATCGAGACAGGGCCCCACAGATACGCAGTATTTT.

This clone has just a few counts. The chain couples TRBV11-1 to TRBJ1-2; no firm D call. There are 13 residues in the CDR3. The V gene's germline CDR1 is SGHAT and CDR2 FQDESV (reference sequence). The V end lost 0 bases, the J end lost 8 bases, and 10 bases lay between the germline ends. This CDR3 reads CASSLAGLPGYTF. DNA of the CDR3: TGTGCCAGCAGCTTAGCGGGCCTCCCCGGCTACACCTTC.